These 20 T cell receptor beta chains came from one sample sequenced in a study of T cells in Graves' hyperthyroidism and ophthalmopathy. TCR beta CDR3 region amplification was performed from RNA transcripts. With the HTBI primer set, the TCR CDR3 went through a first round of RT-PCR. TCRdb recomputed calls from the multiplex PCR reads with MiXCR, one row per CDR3 protein. The sample has hundreds of thousands of distinct CDR3 sequences, around 40% seen once. Sample: blood. The receptors were gathered from a woman between 40 and 50 years old with Graves' hyperthyroidism.

The chain uses TRBV6-6 and TRBJ1-5; D gene unclear. This CDR3 has 17 amino acids. Trimming pared 2 bases from V and 5 bases from J, leaving 19 bases between. Germline V gene lookup returns CDR1 MNHNY and CDR2 SVGAGI (reference sequence). This chain's CDR3 is CASSYPKGRSAHQPQHF. The DNA of the CDR3 is TGTGCCAGCAGTTACCCGAAGGGAAGAAGTGCCCATCAGCCCCAGCATTTT.

This clonotype occurred many times. The J gene is TRBJ2-7, the V gene TRBV12-3 or TRBV12-4; 7 nucleotides match TRBD1. Trimming removed 5 bases from V and 2 bases from J; junction bases left unmatched: 9. The CDR3 consists of 15 residues. CDR3 sequence (DNA): TGTGCCAGCAGTCTTACAGGGGCGTCACCCTACGAGCAGTACTTC. It yields the protein CASSLTGASPYEQYF.

The sample holds a few counts of this clonotype. The chain is built from TRBV4-3 and TRBJ2-7, with unresolved D. From germline, CDR1 is LGHNA and CDR2 YSLEER. V was trimmed by 0 bases and J by 9 bases, leaving 12 bases between them. CDR3 length equals 13 residues. This chain's CDR3 is CASSQDQGYVQYF. Written as DNA, the CDR3 is TGCGCCAGCAGCCAAGATCAAGGGTATGTGCAGTACTTC.

The rearrangement joins TRBV4-1 to TRBJ1-2, with 7 positions matching TRBD1. Germline CDR1 reads MGHRA; CDR2 reads YSYEKL. The CDR3 has 16 residues. V dropped 3 bases and J dropped 5; count of bases not matched to a gene: 12. In nucleotides, the CDR3 is TGCGCCAGCAGCCAGGGAGATGTACAGGGGAGTTATGGCTACACCTTC. Encoded protein: CASSQGDVQGSYGYTF.

This clonotype was seen a handful of times. The CDR3 loop reads CASSAGDIGNTEAFF. CDR3 coding DNA: TGTGCCAGCAGTGCCGGGGACATCGGGAACACTGAAGCTTTCTTT. The chain links TRBV6-4 to TRBJ1-1; a weak D match, TRBD1 (6 bases). The CDR3 extends over 15 amino acids. From germline, CDR1 is MRHNA and CDR2 SNTAGT. Trimming removed 4 bases from V and 1 base from J, with 13 bases in between.

This clonotype has more than one count but fewer than ten. The chain couples TRBV4-3 to TRBJ2-5, with a weak D call TRBD1 (8 bases). The germline V gene encodes CDR1 LGHNA and CDR2 YSLEER. Trimming cost V 0 bases and J 9 bases, with 23 bases left between them. The CDR3 has 17 amino acids. CDR3 sequence: CASSQDLLANRGRAQYF. The CDR3, as DNA: TGCGCCAGCAGCCAAGATCTCCTAGCAAACAGGGGGAGGGCCCAGTACTTC.

This rearrangement joins TRBV2 to TRBJ1-2; 9 bases are shared with TRBD1. Germline CDR1 reads SNHLY; CDR2 reads FYNNEI. V trimming: 5 bases; J trimming: 6 bases; junction bases outside the gene matches: 10. The CDR3 spans 15 residues. The CDR3 DNA follows: TGTGCCAGCAGTTCGGGGACAGGGTGGAATAATGGCTACACCTTC. Residues: CASSSGTGWNNGYTF.

The J gene is TRBJ1-1, the V gene TRBV27, with TRBD1 matching over 8 bases. The CDR3 runs 13 residues. Per the germline V gene, CDR1 is MNHEY and CDR2 is SMNVEV (reference sequence). V was clipped by 5 bases and J by 11 bases; unmatched bases: 10. CDR3 sequence: CASSPGGVPRAFF. The CDR3 nucleotides read TGTGCCAGCAGTCCAGGGGGCGTCCCGAGGGCTTTCTTT.

This clonotype came up a few times. The chain has TRBV29-1 and TRBJ1-1; perhaps TRBD1 as D (6 bases). The CDR3 is 13 residues long. Germline CDR1 reads SQVTM; CDR2 reads ANQGSEA. Trimming removed 7 bases at V and 1 base at J, with 13 bases between. CDR3 sequence reads: CSASGVSNTEAFF. The CDR3 DNA sequence: TGCAGCGCCTCAGGGGTCTCGAACACTGAAGCTTTCTTT.

This chain joins TRBV12-3 or TRBV12-4 and TRBJ2-7, with TRBD1 as a possible D gene (6 bases). V was cut by 4 bases and J by 6 bases, with 10 bases left in between. There are 12 residues in the CDR3. CDR3 amino acids: CASSWDMGEQYF. The CDR3 DNA is TGTGCCAGCAGTTGGGACATGGGCGAGCAGTACTTC.

There are a few counts of this clonotype. The rearrangement uses TRBV5-1 and TRBJ1-1, with a tentative D call TRBD1 (5 bases). Trimming cost V 4 bases and J 9 bases, with 19 bases left between them. Germline CDR1 and CDR2: SGHRS and YFSETQ. The CDR3 is made up of 14 amino acids. The chain's CDR3 is CASSQDSTNRKAFF. DNA of the CDR3: TGCGCCAGCAGCCAAGACAGTACCAATCGTAAAGCTTTCTTT.

Comments on this clonotype: A clone one base away is much larger, so this may be a read error. The chain combines TRBV7-9 with TRBJ1-5; TRBD1 is a possible D gene (5 bases). Trimming took off 1 base at V and 6 bases at J, with 10 bases between the two ends. The CDR3 is 14 residues long. Germline V gene data show CDR1 as SEHNR and CDR2 as FQNEAQ (reference sequence). The CDR3 loop is CASSLVGGSQPQHF. The CDR3 DNA sequence: TGTGCCAGCAGCTTAGTCGGGGGGAGTCAGCCCCAGCATTTT.

In its sample, this clonotype was seen many times. This sequence joins TRBV20-1 and TRBJ2-7; D perhaps matches TRBD1 (6 bases). This CDR3 contains 14 residues. From germline, CDR1 is DFQATT and CDR2 SNEGSKA (reference sequence). Trimming left V 7 bases short and J 6 bases short, with 22 bases between. The CDR3 nucleotides are TGCAGTGGAAGGCCTCGGGACAATTACGTCGAGCAGTACTTC. It specifies CSGRPRDNYVEQYF.

This clonotype was detected many times. This chain joins TRBV19 and TRBJ1-2; TRBD1 might be the D (6 bases). CDR3 length equals 12 residues. In germline, CDR1 is LNHDA, CDR2 SQIVND (reference sequence). V lost 5 bases to trimming and J lost 9 bases, with 13 bases between them. The CDR3 protein is CASSPYRESYTF. CDR3 sequence (DNA): TGTGCCAGTAGTCCGTACAGGGAGAGCTACACCTTC.

The gene calls are TRBV29-1 and TRBJ1-1; a weak D match, TRBD1 (5 bases). This CDR3 has 12 amino acids. V dropped 8 bases and J dropped 5 bases, with 15 bases sitting between them. The germline gives CDR1 SQVTM, CDR2 ANQGSEA. CDR3 protein: CSLGTVGTEAFF. The CDR3 DNA follows: TGCAGCTTAGGGACGGTCGGGACTGAAGCTTTCTTT.

In its sample, this clonotype was seen many times. The chain links TRBV7-9 to TRBJ1-1; 7 bases line up with TRBD1. V dropped 6 bases and J dropped 10; count of bases not matched to a gene: 14. The CDR3 consists of 14 residues. Germline CDR1 and CDR2: SEHNR and FQNEAQ (reference sequence). DNA of the CDR3: TGTGCCAGCAGTTTTGAAAACAGGGGTAAGGTAGCTTTCTTT. Protein sequence: CASSFENRGKVAFF.

Concerning this clonotype itself: A much larger clonotype is one base distant, so this may be a read error. The V call is TRBV10-2, the J call TRBJ2-2; 7 bases line up with TRBD1. CDR1 is WSHSY and CDR2 is SAAADI in the germline V gene. The V gene end was trimmed by 4 bases and the J gene end by 4 bases; junction bases not matched to a gene: 9. CDR3 size: 16 residues. The CDR3 DNA reads as TGCGCCAGCAGTGGCCTCGGGGACAGATCCACCGGGGAGCTGTTTTTT. Amino acids: CASSGLGDRSTGELFF.

A word on this clonotype: This clone may be a read error of a much larger clone one base away. The rearrangement links TRBV2 to TRBJ1-2, with a weak D call TRBD1 (6 bases). The CDR3 runs 15 residues. The V gene's germline CDR1 is SNHLY and CDR2 FYNNEI. The CDR3, as DNA: TGTGCCAGCAGTCAATCGCCGGGGGCTAACTGTGGCTACACCTTC. This codes for CASSQSPGANCGYTF. The whole variable domain, filled in from reference TRBV2 and TRBJ1-2, reads EPEVTQTPSHQVTQMGQEVILRCVPISNHLYFYWYRQILGQKVEFLVSFYNNEISEKSEIFDDQFSVERPDGSNFTLKIRSTKLEDSAMYFCASSQSPGANCGYTFGSGTRLTVV.

This clonotype was counted many times. The chain combines TRBV20-1 with TRBJ2-5, with 8 bases aligning to TRBD2. The CDR3 runs to 12 residues. CDR1 DFQATT and CDR2 SNEGSKA come from the germline V gene (reference sequence). The V segment lost 6 bases and the J segment 3 bases; nucleotides outside the gene matches: 3. DNA of the CDR3: TGCAGTGCCTTAGCGGGGAAAGAGACCCAGTACTTC. It is translated as CSALAGKETQYF.

As to this clonotype: Being one base from a much bigger clone, this may be a read error. The chain carries TRBV7-9 and TRBJ2-5; D possibly uses TRBD1 or TRBD2 (5 bases each). The germline V gene has CDR1 SEHNR and CDR2 FQNEAQ (reference sequence). V dropped 7 bases and J dropped 7 bases, with 13 bases sitting between them. The CDR3 is 12 residues long. CDR3 DNA sequence: TGTGCCAGCAACGTCAGGGACGGGACCCAGTACTTC. Amino acid sequence: CASNVRDGTQYF.